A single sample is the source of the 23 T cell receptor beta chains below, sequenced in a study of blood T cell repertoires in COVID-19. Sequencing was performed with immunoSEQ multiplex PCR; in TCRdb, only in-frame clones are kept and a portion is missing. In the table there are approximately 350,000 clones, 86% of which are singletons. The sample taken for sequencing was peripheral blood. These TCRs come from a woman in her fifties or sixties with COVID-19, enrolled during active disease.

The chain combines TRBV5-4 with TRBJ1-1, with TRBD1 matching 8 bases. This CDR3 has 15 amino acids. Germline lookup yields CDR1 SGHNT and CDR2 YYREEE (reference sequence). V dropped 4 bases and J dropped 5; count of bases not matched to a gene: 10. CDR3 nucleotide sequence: TGTGCCAGCAGCCCTCCCCAGGGGGCAGGTACTGAAGCTTTCTTT. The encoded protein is CASSPPQGAGTEAFF.

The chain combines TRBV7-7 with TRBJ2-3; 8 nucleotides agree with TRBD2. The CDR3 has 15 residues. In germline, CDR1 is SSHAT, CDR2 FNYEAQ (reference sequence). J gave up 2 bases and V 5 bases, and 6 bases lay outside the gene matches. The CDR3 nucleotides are TGTGCCAGCAGCCGGGGGGGCTCCTCCACAGATACGCAGTATTTT. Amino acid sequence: CASSRGGSSTDTQYF.

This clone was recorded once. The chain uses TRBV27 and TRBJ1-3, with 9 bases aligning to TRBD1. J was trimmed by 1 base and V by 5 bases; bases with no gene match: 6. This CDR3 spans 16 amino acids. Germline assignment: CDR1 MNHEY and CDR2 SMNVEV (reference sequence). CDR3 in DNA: TGTGCCAGCAGTCCAGGGACAGGGTCTTCTGGAAACACCATATATTTT. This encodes CASSPGTGSSGNTIYF.

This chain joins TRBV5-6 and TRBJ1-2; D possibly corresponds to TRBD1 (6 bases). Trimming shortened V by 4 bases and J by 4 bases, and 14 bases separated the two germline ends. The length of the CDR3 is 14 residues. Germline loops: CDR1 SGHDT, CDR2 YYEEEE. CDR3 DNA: TGTGCCAGCAGCATCAGGGGAGGGTTCTATGGCTACACCTTC. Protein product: CASSIRGGFYGYTF.

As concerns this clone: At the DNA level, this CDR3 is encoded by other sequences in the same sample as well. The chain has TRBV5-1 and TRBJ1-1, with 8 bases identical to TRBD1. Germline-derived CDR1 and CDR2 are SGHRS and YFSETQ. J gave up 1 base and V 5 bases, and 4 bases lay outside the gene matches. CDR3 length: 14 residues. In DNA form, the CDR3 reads TGCGCCAGCAGAACCGGGACAGGGAACACTGAAGCTTTCTTT. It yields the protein CASRTGTGNTEAFF. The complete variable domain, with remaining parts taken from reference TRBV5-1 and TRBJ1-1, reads KAGVTQTPRYLIKTRGQQVTLSCSPISGHRSVSWYQQTPGQGLQFLFEYFSETQRNKGNFPGRFSGRQFSNSRSEMNVSTLELGDSALYLCASRTGTGNTEAFFGQGTRLTVV.

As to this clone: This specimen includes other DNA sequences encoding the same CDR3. In nucleotides, the CDR3 is TGCGCCAGCAGCCAAGGGCAGGGCCATCAGCCCCAGCATTTT. It yields the protein CASSQGQGHQPQHF. The chain is built from TRBV4-1 and TRBJ1-5, with D perhaps TRBD1 (5 bases). CDR1 MGHRA and CDR2 YSYEKL come from the germline V gene. This CDR3 is built from 14 residues. V was trimmed by 1 base and J by 5 bases, leaving 9 bases between them.

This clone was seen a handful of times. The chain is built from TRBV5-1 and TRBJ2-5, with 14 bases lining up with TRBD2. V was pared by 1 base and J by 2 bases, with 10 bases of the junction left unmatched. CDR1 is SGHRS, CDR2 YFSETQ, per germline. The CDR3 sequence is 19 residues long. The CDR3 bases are TGCGCCAGCAGCTTGCCCTCCGGGACTAGCGGGGGTACACAAGAGACCCAGTACTTC. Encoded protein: CASSLPSGTSGGTQETQYF.

For the CDR3, the DNA is TGTGCCAGCAGCTTAGTCCGTAGTGTGCGGGGAGGAAACTATGGCTACACCTTC. Its protein is CASSLVRSVRGGNYGYTF. The rearrangement links TRBV7-2 to TRBJ1-2; D is ambiguous. CDR3 size: 18 residues. The V gene's germline CDR1 is SGHTA and CDR2 FQGNSA. Between the trimmed V and J ends, which lost 1 base and 2 bases, there was a span of 20 bases.

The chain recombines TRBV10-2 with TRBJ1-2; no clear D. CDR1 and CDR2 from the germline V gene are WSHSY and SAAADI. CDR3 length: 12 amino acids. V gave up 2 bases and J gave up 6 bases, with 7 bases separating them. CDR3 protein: CASSEIGDGYTF. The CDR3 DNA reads TGCGCCAGCAGTGAGATCGGGGATGGCTACACCTTC.

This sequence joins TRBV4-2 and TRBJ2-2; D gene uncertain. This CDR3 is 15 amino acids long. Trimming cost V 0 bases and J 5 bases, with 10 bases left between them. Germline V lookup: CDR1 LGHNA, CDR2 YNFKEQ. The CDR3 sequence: CASSQDERGTGELFF. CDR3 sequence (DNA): TGTGCCAGCAGCCAAGATGAGCGCGGTACCGGGGAGCTGTTTTTT.

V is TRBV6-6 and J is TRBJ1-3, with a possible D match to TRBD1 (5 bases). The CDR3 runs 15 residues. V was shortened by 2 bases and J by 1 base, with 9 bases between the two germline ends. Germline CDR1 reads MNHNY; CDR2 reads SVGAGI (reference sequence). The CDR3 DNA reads TGTGCCAGCAGTTACCCGCAGGGTTCTGGAAACACCATATATTTT. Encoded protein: CASSYPQGSGNTIYF.

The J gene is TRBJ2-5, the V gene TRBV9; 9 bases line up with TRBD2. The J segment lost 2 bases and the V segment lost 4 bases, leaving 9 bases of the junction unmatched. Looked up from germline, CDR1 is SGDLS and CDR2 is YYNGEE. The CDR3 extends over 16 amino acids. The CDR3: CASSSTPGLAQETQYF. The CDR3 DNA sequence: TGTGCCAGCAGCTCCACCCCCGGACTAGCGCAAGAGACCCAGTACTTC.

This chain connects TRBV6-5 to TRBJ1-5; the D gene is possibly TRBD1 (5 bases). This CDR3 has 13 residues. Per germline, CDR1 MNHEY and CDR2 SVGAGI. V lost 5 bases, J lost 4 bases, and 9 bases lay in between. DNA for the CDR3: TGTGCCAGCAGTACTCAGGGAAATCAGCCCCAGCATTTT. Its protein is CASSTQGNQPQHF.

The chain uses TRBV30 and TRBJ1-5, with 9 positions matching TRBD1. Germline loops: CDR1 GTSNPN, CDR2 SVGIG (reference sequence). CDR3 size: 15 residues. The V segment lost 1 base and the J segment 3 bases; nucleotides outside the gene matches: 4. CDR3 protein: CAWSEGTGYNQPQHF. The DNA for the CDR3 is TGTGCCTGGAGTGAGGGGACAGGGTACAATCAGCCCCAGCATTTT.

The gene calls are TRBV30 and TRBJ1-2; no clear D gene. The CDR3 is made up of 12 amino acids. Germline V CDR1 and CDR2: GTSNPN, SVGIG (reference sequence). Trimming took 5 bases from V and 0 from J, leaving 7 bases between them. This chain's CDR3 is CAWYSPNYGYTF. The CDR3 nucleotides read TGTGCCTGGTACAGTCCTAACTATGGCTACACCTTC.

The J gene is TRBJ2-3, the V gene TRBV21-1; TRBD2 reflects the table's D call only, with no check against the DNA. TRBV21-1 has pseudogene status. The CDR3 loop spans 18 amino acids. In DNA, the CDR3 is TGTGCCAGCAGCAAGAGACCGGGACTAGCGGGGAGCACAGATACGCAGTATTTT. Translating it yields CASSKRPGLAGSTDTQYF.

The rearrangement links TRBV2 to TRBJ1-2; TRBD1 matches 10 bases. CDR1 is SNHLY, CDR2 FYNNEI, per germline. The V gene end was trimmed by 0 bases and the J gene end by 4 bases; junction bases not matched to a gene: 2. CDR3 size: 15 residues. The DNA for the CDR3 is TGTGCCAGCAGTGAAGCCCGGACAGGGGGCTATGGCTACACCTTC. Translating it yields CASSEARTGGYGYTF. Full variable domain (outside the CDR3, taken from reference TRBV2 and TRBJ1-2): EPEVTQTPSHQVTQMGQEVILRCVPISNHLYFYWYRQILGQKVEFLVSFYNNEISEKSEIFDDQFSVERPDGSNFTLKIRSTKLEDSAMYFCASSEARTGGYGYTFGSGTRLTVV.

The CDR3 nucleotides read TGTGCCAGCAGCTTACTTGTGGGGACCCAGGGGTATGGCTACACCTTC. Translation gives CASSLLVGTQGYGYTF. This chain links TRBV7-2 with TRBJ1-2; D might be TRBD1 (6 bases). Trimming removed 2 bases at V and 5 bases at J, with 18 bases between. Germline V CDR1 and CDR2: SGHTA, FQGNSA. The CDR3 sequence is 16 residues long.

Written as DNA, the CDR3 is TGTGCCAGCAGTTACGGACTAGCGGGGGTTGAGCAGTACTTC. Protein sequence: CASSYGLAGVEQYF. The chain is built from TRBV6-2 or TRBV6-3 and TRBJ2-7, with 13 nucleotides matching TRBD2. V was pared by 2 bases and J by 7 bases, with 2 bases of the junction left unmatched. The CDR3 runs 14 residues. The germline V gene has CDR1 MNHEY and CDR2 SVGEGT.

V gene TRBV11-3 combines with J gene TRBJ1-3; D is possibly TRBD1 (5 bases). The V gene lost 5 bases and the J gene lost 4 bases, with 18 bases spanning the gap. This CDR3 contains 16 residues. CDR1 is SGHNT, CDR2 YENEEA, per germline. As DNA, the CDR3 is TGTGCCAGCAGCCATCGCGGGGGAGTCACGGGAAACACCATATATTTT. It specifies CASSHRGGVTGNTIYF.

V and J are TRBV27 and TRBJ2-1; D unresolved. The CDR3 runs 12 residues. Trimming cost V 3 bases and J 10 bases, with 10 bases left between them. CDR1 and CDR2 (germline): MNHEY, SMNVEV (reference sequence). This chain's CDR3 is CASSFAASEQFF. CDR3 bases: TGTGCCAGCAGTTTCGCGGCTTCAGAGCAGTTCTTC.

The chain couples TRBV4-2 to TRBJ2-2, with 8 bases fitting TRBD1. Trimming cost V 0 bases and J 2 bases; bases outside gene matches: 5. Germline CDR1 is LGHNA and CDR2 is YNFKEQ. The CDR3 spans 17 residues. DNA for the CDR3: TGTGCCAGCAGCCAAGATAGGACAGGGACTAACACCGGGGAGCTGTTTTTT. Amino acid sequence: CASSQDRTGTNTGELFF.

The CDR3 DNA follows: TGTGCCAGCAGCCAAGGACAGAACTATGGCTACACCTTC. It codes for CASSQGQNYGYTF. This chain connects TRBV5-5 to TRBJ1-2, with D possibly matching TRBD1 (6 bases). Germline V gene sequence: CDR1 SGHKS, CDR2 YYEKEE (reference sequence). The CDR3 spans 13 residues. The germline V and J ends were trimmed by 4 bases and 2 bases, with 9 bases remaining between them.